Each of the 32 T cell receptor beta chains below was sequenced from the same sample in a study of cytomegalovirus exposure and HLA in healthy donors. Amplification used 60 Vbeta primers and 13 Jbeta primers. Profiled with immunoSEQ multiplex PCR; TCRdb holds only in-frame clones, not every one. Of 150,000 to 200,000 clones listed, 77% are singletons. Sequencing was carried out using PBMCs. The receptors were gathered from a woman aged 25 to 39 in good health and CMV-seropositive.

The V call is TRBV5-4, the J call TRBJ2-5, with D tentatively TRBD1 (7 bases). The CDR3 loop spans 15 amino acids. The V end lost 1 base, the J end lost 1 base, and 11 bases lay between the germline ends. Per the germline V gene, CDR1 is SGHNT and CDR2 is YYREEE (reference sequence). The CDR3 DNA reads TGTGCCAGCAGCTTGATGCAGGGGGGCCAAGAGACCCAGTACTTC. Encoded protein: CASSLMQGGQETQYF.

The gene calls are TRBV5-6 and TRBJ2-3; 9 bases are a match to TRBD1. Germline CDR1 SGHDT, CDR2 YYEEEE. The CDR3 consists of 17 residues. The J segment lost 2 bases and the V segment lost 0 bases, leaving 7 bases of the junction unmatched. In DNA form, the CDR3 reads TGTGCCAGCAGCTTGGACCCGGGACAGGGTATCACAGATACGCAGTATTTT. Protein: CASSLDPGQGITDTQYF.

This clone was observed a single time. This chain connects TRBV4-1 to TRBJ1-2; D is possibly TRBD1 (6 bases). The CDR3 totals 17 residues. The V gene lost 4 bases and the J gene lost 4 bases, with 22 bases spanning the gap. The germline V gene has CDR1 MGHRA and CDR2 YSYEKL. The CDR3 sequence: CASSPQGRGFAAYGYTF. The CDR3 nucleotides read TGCGCCAGCAGCCCCCAGGGGAGGGGTTTTGCCGCCTATGGCTACACCTTC.

The V call is TRBV4-2, the J call TRBJ2-7; the D gene is possibly TRBD1 (5 bases). CDR1 and CDR2 from the germline V gene are LGHNA and YNFKEQ. Trimming took off 6 bases at V and 6 bases at J, with 15 bases between the two ends. The length of the CDR3 is 13 residues. The CDR3 protein is CASRRLGATEQYF. The CDR3 nucleotides are TGTGCCAGCAGACGGCTAGGGGCCACCGAGCAGTACTTC.

The chain links TRBV2 to TRBJ2-5; D gene uncertain. This CDR3 has 15 amino acids. The V end lost 7 bases, the J end lost 3 bases, and 18 bases lay between the germline ends. Per germline, CDR1 SNHLY and CDR2 FYNNEI. CDR3 nucleotides: TGTGCCAGCACCCCAGACAAGCCCCCAAAAGAGACCCAGTACTTC. This gives the protein CASTPDKPPKETQYF.

The rearrangement joins TRBV28 to TRBJ2-7; D possibly corresponds to TRBD2 (6 bases). The germline V and J ends were trimmed by 4 bases and 7 bases, with 8 bases remaining between them. The CDR3 has 11 residues. The germline CDR1 and CDR2 sequences are MDHEN and SYDVKM. The CDR3 DNA follows: TGTGCCAGCAGTTCCGCGGGAGAGCAGTACTTC. This encodes CASSSAGEQYF.

This clone was counted once. J is TRBJ2-5 and V is TRBV7-9, with a possible D match to TRBD1 (7 bases). V lost 4 bases to trimming and J lost 5 bases, with 11 bases between them. Germline lookup yields CDR1 SEHNR and CDR2 FQNEAQ (reference sequence). The CDR3 spans 13 residues. CDR3 in DNA: TGTGCCAGCAGCTGGGACAGCGGGGAGACCCAGTACTTC. Amino acid sequence: CASSWDSGETQYF.

The gene calls are TRBV7-9 and TRBJ2-2; the D is unclear. The CDR3 sequence is 13 residues long. V gave up 2 bases and J gave up 5 bases, with 6 bases separating them. Germline V lookup: CDR1 SEHNR, CDR2 FQNEAQ (reference sequence). The chain's CDR3 is CASSLLSTGELFF. The CDR3 DNA follows: TGTGCCAGCAGCTTATTGTCGACCGGGGAGCTGTTTTTT.

The chain uses TRBV10-1 and TRBJ2-7; TRBD1 is a possible D gene (6 bases). The germline V gene has CDR1 WNHNN and CDR2 SYGVQD (reference sequence). Deletions cut 10 bases from V and 2 bases from J, with 18 bases between. The CDR3 has 14 amino acids. In DNA, the CDR3 is TGCGCCAAAAGTACGGGACAAACTACCTACGAGCAGTACTTC. Translation: CAKSTGQTTYEQYF.

The chain recombines TRBV28 with TRBJ1-1; D unresolved. Germline loops: CDR1 MDHEN, CDR2 SYDVKM. Trimming took 3 bases from V and 7 from J, leaving 9 bases between them. CDR3 size: 12 residues. The CDR3 protein is CASSFGGIEAFF. CDR3 bases: TGTGCCAGCAGTTTCGGCGGAATTGAAGCTTTCTTT.

This clone has only a few counts. The chain is built from TRBV11-2 and TRBJ2-5; D perhaps matches TRBD2 (5 bases). Per the germline V gene, CDR1 is SGHAT and CDR2 is FQNNGV. The V and J ends lost 0 bases and 5 bases respectively, with 13 bases between them. The CDR3 has 15 amino acids. The CDR3 coding sequence is TGTGCCAGCAGCTTAGAAGTAGCGCCCCGGGAGACCCAGTACTTC. It codes for CASSLEVAPRETQYF.

The rearrangement joins TRBV7-7 to TRBJ1-4; 8 nucleotides match TRBD1. V lost 4 bases and J lost 10; bases outside the gene matches: 5. CDR1 and CDR2 from the germline V gene are SSHAT and FNYEAQ (reference sequence). This CDR3 region has 13 residues. CDR3 sequence: CASSSDREGKLFF. DNA of the CDR3: TGTGCCAGCAGCTCGGACAGGGAGGGAAAACTGTTTTTT.

The CDR3 loop is CASSLRIGTSQGNEQFF. CDR3 nucleotides: TGTGCCAGCAGCTTACGAATCGGGACTAGCCAGGGCAATGAGCAGTTCTTC. V and J are TRBV13 and TRBJ2-1; 9 bases fit TRBD2. The V gene end was trimmed by 2 bases and the J gene end by 6 bases; junction bases not matched to a gene: 11. Germline lookup yields CDR1 PRHDT and CDR2 FYEKMQ (reference sequence). The CDR3 runs to 17 residues.

This chain connects TRBV5-6 to TRBJ2-7; 8 bases are shared with TRBD2. Trimming took 4 bases from V and 1 from J; bases not matched to a gene: 7. Looked up from germline, CDR1 is SGHDT and CDR2 is YYEEEE. The CDR3 covers 15 residues. The CDR3 region is CASSTQRETSYEQYF. CDR3 bases: TGTGCCAGCAGCACCCAGCGGGAGACTTCCTACGAGCAGTACTTC.

This clone was detected only a few times. The sample holds other DNA sequences that translate to the same CDR3. The chain carries TRBV6-5 and TRBJ2-7, with TRBD2 as a possible D gene (5 bases). Germline V gene sequence: CDR1 MNHEY, CDR2 SVGAGI. The ends were cut back, 0 bases at V and 7 bases at J, with 10 bases in the middle. This CDR3 spans 13 amino acids. Here the CDR3 DNA reads TGTGCCAGCAGTTACTCGAGGTCGGGGGAGCAGTACTTC. It is translated as CASSYSRSGEQYF.

The chain has TRBV14 and TRBJ2-1; 7 bases match TRBD1. V shed 4 bases, J shed 7 bases, and the junction held 4 bases outside the gene matches. Germline V gene sequence: CDR1 SGHDN, CDR2 FVKESK. The CDR3 spans 13 residues. The DNA for the CDR3 is TGTGCCAGCAGCCTCCTACAGGGGAATGAGCAGTTCTTC. Encoded protein: CASSLLQGNEQFF. The full variable domain, in which reference TRBV14 and TRBJ2-1 provide the parts outside the CDR3, is EAGVTQFPSHSVIEKGQTVTLRCDPISGHDNLYWYRRVMGKEIKFLLHFVKESKQDESGMPNNRFLAERTGGTYSTLKVQPAELEDSGVYFCASSLLQGNEQFFGPGTRLTVL.

V and J are TRBV7-2 and TRBJ1-3; D gene uncertain. Trimming stripped 2 bases from V and 4 bases from J, with 15 bases between. The CDR3 loop spans 16 amino acids. CDR1 SGHTA and CDR2 FQGNSA come from the germline V gene. CDR3 amino acids: CASSLIPRLEGNTIYF. The CDR3 DNA is TGTGCCAGCAGCTTAATTCCCCGTCTGGAGGGAAACACCATATATTTT.

V is TRBV5-1 and J is TRBJ2-7; possibly TRBD2 for D (6 bases). The CDR3 has 14 residues. Germline CDR1 and CDR2: SGHRS and YFSETQ. V shed 4 bases and J shed 5 bases, with 16 bases lying between them. The CDR3 region is CASSPGAPTHEQYF. CDR3 DNA sequence: TGCGCCAGCAGCCCGGGAGCACCAACCCACGAGCAGTACTTC.

This clone has just one count. The gene calls are TRBV30 and TRBJ2-5; D is uncertain. Germline loops: CDR1 GTSNPN, CDR2 SVGIG (reference sequence). There are 12 residues in the CDR3. V was shortened by 2 bases and J by 4 bases, with 8 bases between the two germline ends. The CDR3 sequence is CAWSSGGETQYF. As DNA, the CDR3 is TGTGCCTGGAGTTCGGGTGGAGAGACCCAGTACTTC.

V and J are TRBV10-3 and TRBJ2-7; tentative D call: TRBD2 (5 bases). The CDR3 length is 14 residues. Germline-derived CDR1 and CDR2 are ENHRY and SYGVKD. The V end was cut by 0 bases, the J end by 9 bases, with 15 bases between. For the CDR3, the DNA is TGTGCCATCAGTGAGTCGGGGAGAGCCCCACCGCAGTACTTC. Encoded protein: CAISESGRAPPQYF.

The CDR3 coding sequence is TGTGCCAGCAGTCCCCACGACAGGGGGAACACTGAAGCTTTCTTT. As protein: CASSPHDRGNTEAFF. The chain carries TRBV28 and TRBJ1-1; 8 positions agree with TRBD1. The J segment lost 1 base and the V segment lost 5 bases, leaving 6 bases of the junction unmatched. Germline V CDR1 and CDR2: MDHEN, SYDVKM. The CDR3 length is 15 residues.

J is TRBJ1-2 and V is TRBV30, with a possible D match to TRBD1 (6 bases). CDR1 GTSNPN and CDR2 SVGIG come from the germline V gene (reference sequence). V dropped 7 bases and J dropped 14 bases, with 17 bases sitting between them. There are 10 residues in the CDR3. Here the CDR3 reads CALLSGQTTF. The CDR3 nucleotides are TGTGCCTTGCTCTCCGGACAGACGACCTTC.

The chain carries TRBV13 and TRBJ2-3, with TRBD2 matching 9 bases. Germline trimming cut 0 bases from V and 3 bases from J; bases unmatched to any gene: 4. This CDR3 has 16 amino acids. CDR1 is PRHDT and CDR2 is FYEKMQ in the germline V gene (reference sequence). The CDR3 reads CASSLGGGRVTDTQYF. The CDR3 nucleotides are TGTGCCAGCAGCTTAGGTGGCGGGAGGGTAACAGATACGCAGTATTTT.

This clone came up a few times. J is TRBJ2-7 and V is TRBV30; 7 nucleotides line up with TRBD1. This CDR3 contains 17 residues. V lost 1 base to trimming and J lost 5 bases; unmatched junction nucleotides: 17. Germline CDR1 and CDR2: GTSNPN and SVGIG (reference sequence). CDR3 nucleotide sequence: TGTGCCTGGAGTGGCTGGACAGGAGTGGCCGCAGCCCACGAGCAGTACTTC. The encoded protein is CAWSGWTGVAAAHEQYF. The full variable domain, its missing parts supplied by reference TRBV30 and TRBJ2-7, is SQTIHQWPATLVQPVGSPLSLECTVEGTSNPNLYWYRQAAGRGLQLLFYSVGIGQISSEVPQNLSASRPQDRQFILSSKKLLLSDSGFYLCAWSGWTGVAAAHEQYFGPGTRLTVT.

V gene TRBV23-1 combines with J gene TRBJ1-5; 10 bases line up with TRBD1. TRBV23-1 is an ORF; its function is uncertain. J gave up 6 bases and V 5 bases, and 7 bases lay outside the gene matches. The CDR3 consists of 15 residues. This chain's CDR3 is CASSSGTGVGQPQHF. The DNA for the CDR3 is TGCGCCAGCAGTTCAGGGACAGGGGTCGGTCAGCCCCAGCATTTT.

The J gene is TRBJ2-5, the V gene TRBV7-3; TRBD2 matches 7 bases. Germline V CDR1 and CDR2: SGHTA, FQGTGA. Trimming cost V 2 bases and J 5 bases; bases outside gene matches: 8. The CDR3 has 15 amino acids. CDR3 DNA sequence: TGTGCCAGCAGCTTAGGGGGAGGGCGGCGGGAGACCCAGTACTTC. Protein product: CASSLGGGRRETQYF.

The chain recombines TRBV30 with TRBJ1-2, with no clear D. This CDR3 contains 12 residues. Trimming stripped 5 bases from V and 3 bases from J, with 10 bases between. Germline V lookup: CDR1 GTSNPN, CDR2 SVGIG (reference sequence). The CDR3 sequence: CAWVPGDYGYTF. Written as DNA, the CDR3 is TGTGCCTGGGTACCCGGGGACTATGGCTACACCTTC.

V is TRBV27 and J is TRBJ2-1, with 10 bases lining up with TRBD1. CDR1 MNHEY and CDR2 SMNVEV come from the germline V gene (reference sequence). The length of the CDR3 is 15 residues. The junction had 11 bases not matched to a gene; V was cut back by 6 bases and J by 9 bases. This chain's CDR3 is CASSHLGDRGREQFF. The CDR3 bases are TGTGCCAGCAGCCATCTGGGAGACAGGGGGCGTGAGCAGTTCTTC.

This clone came up a few times. The chain joins TRBV10-3 to TRBJ2-7; the D gene is possibly TRBD2 (5 bases). Germline loops: CDR1 ENHRY, CDR2 SYGVKD. This CDR3 contains 14 residues. V was cut by 0 bases and J by 5 bases, with 11 bases left in between. DNA of the CDR3: TGTGCCATCAGTGAGTCGAGGGCTGGGAACGAGCAGTACTTC. Translation: CAISESRAGNEQYF.

V and J are TRBV30 and TRBJ1-5, with D unclear. Trimming took off 1 base at V and 2 bases at J, with 9 bases between the two ends. There are 14 residues in the CDR3. Germline V lookup: CDR1 GTSNPN, CDR2 SVGIG (reference sequence). The CDR3 region has the DNA TGTGCCTGGAGTGGAGGGCGCGGCAATCAGCCCCAGCATTTT. Translation: CAWSGGRGNQPQHF.

V gene TRBV6-4 combines with J gene TRBJ1-5, with TRBD1 matching 10 bases. Germline-derived CDR1 and CDR2 are MRHNA and SNTAGT. The CDR3 contains 16 residues. Trimming cost V 2 bases and J 0 bases; bases outside gene matches: 1. Here the CDR3 DNA reads TGTGCCAGCAGTGACGGGACAGGGGATAGCAATCAGCCCCAGCATTTT. This codes for CASSDGTGDSNQPQHF.

This chain uses TRBV28 with TRBJ2-1; TRBD2 is a possible D gene (7 bases). From germline, CDR1 is MDHEN and CDR2 SYDVKM. V was cut by 6 bases and J by 7 bases, with 22 bases left in between. The CDR3 totals 16 residues. In DNA form, the CDR3 reads TGTGCCAGCAGACAAACGGGGGGCGCGGTTGGGAATGAGCAGTTCTTC. This codes for CASRQTGGAVGNEQFF.